The next 8 T cell receptor beta chains were all read from a single sample in a study of shared clonotypes between healthy human individuals. Here immunoSEQ multiplex PCR was the method, and the copy in TCRdb shows in-frame clones only, minus some. The sample carries some 2,500,000 clones, roughly 93% recorded once. Sequenced sample: naive CD4+ T cells from PBMCs. Described subset: CD45RA+ positively selected. These receptors came from a man aged 18 to 35 in good health. Some clones in this sample may be carry-over from other donors' samples.

CDR3 region: CASSLGQGVATIYF. For the CDR3, the DNA is TGCGCCAGCAGCTTAGGACAGGGCGTTGCCACCATATATTTT. The J gene is TRBJ1-3, the V gene TRBV5-1; 8 bases align to TRBD1. J gave up 9 bases and V 2 bases, and 7 bases lay outside the gene matches. The germline CDR1 and CDR2 sequences are SGHRS and YFSETQ. The CDR3 runs to 14 residues.

The chain employs TRBV6-1 and TRBJ1-5, with D tentatively TRBD1 (5 bases). The V end was cut by 3 bases, the J end by 7 bases, with 10 bases between. Per the germline V gene, CDR1 is MNHNS and CDR2 is SASEGT. The CDR3 extends over 13 amino acids. Written as DNA, the CDR3 is TGTGCCAGCAGTGAGACCAGGGCCCAGCCCCAGCATTTT. Its translation: CASSETRAQPQHF.

The chain has TRBV2 and TRBJ2-1, with TRBD2 matching 7 bases. Germline values: CDR1 SNHLY, CDR2 FYNNEI. This CDR3 region has 13 residues. J was trimmed by 5 bases and V by 8 bases; bases with no gene match: 6. The CDR3 nucleotides read TGTGCCAGCCGGCGGGAGCTGGACAATGAGCAGTTCTTC. Protein: CASRRELDNEQFF.

The chain combines TRBV7-9 with TRBJ2-3, with 7 bases that match TRBD1. V lost 7 bases, J lost 4 bases, and 8 bases stayed unmatched. Germline V gene lookup returns CDR1 SEHNR and CDR2 FQNEAQ (reference sequence). The CDR3 has 14 amino acids. CDR3: CASNQQGRPDTQYF. CDR3 DNA: TGTGCCAGCAACCAACAGGGGCGCCCAGATACGCAGTATTTT. Supplemented by reference TRBV7-9 and TRBJ2-3, the full variable domain reads DTGVSQNPRHKITKRGQNVTFRCDPISEHNRLYWYRQTLGQGPEFLTYFQNEAQLEKSRLLSDRFSAERPKGSFSTLEIQRTEQGDSAMYLCASNQQGRPDTQYFGPGTRLTVL.

The CDR3 protein is CASTRGGELFF. CDR3 sequence (DNA): TGTGCCAGCACCCGGGGGGGGGAGCTGTTTTTT. V and J are TRBV28 and TRBJ2-2; possibly TRBD2 for D (6 bases). The germline CDR1 and CDR2 sequences are MDHEN and SYDVKM. V lost 7 bases and J 8 bases, leaving 8 bases between the germline ends. The CDR3 has 11 residues. Using reference TRBV28 and TRBJ2-2 for the parts outside the CDR3, the full variable domain is DVKVTQSSRYLVKRTGEKVFLECVQDMDHENMFWYRQDPGLGLRLIYFSYDVKMKEKGDIPEGYSVSREKKERFSLILESASTNQTSMYLCASTRGGELFFGEGSRLTVL.

This clone has a single count. The V call is TRBV9, the J call TRBJ2-5; 8 bases are shared with TRBD1. The trim removed 5 bases at V and 7 bases at J, leaving 10 bases unmatched. Germline V lookup: CDR1 SGDLS, CDR2 YYNGEE. The CDR3 totals 14 residues. DNA of the CDR3: TGTGCCAGCAGGGCGGACAGGGCCGGTGGGACCCAGTACTTC. Translating gives CASRADRAGGTQYF.

The V and J genes are TRBV6-5 and TRBJ2-7, with a tentative D call TRBD2 (6 bases). There are 14 residues in the CDR3. V lost 0 bases and J 5 bases, leaving 11 bases between the germline ends. CDR1 and CDR2 (germline): MNHEY, SVGAGI. CDR3 protein: CASSYSGAGDEQYF. CDR3 nucleotides: TGTGCCAGCAGTTACTCGGGAGCGGGCGACGAGCAGTACTTC.

This chain uses TRBV28 with TRBJ1-2, with D possibly TRBD1 on 5 matching bases. The germline V gene has CDR1 MDHEN and CDR2 SYDVKM. V shed 3 bases and J shed 4 bases, with 15 bases lying between them. The CDR3 loop spans 15 amino acids. CDR3 nucleotide sequence: TGTGCCAGCAGTTTTGGTCAGGGAAGGTCCTATGGCTACACCTTC. It encodes CASSFGQGRSYGYTF.